A selection of T cell receptor beta chains follows, all from one sample in a study of cytomegalovirus exposure and HLA in healthy donors. Data came from immunoSEQ multiplex PCR; TCRdb stores just in-frame clones and leaves some out. Of some 170,000 clones in the sample, about 80% are singletons; the top ten hold roughly 2%. Sequencing was done on a sample of PBMCs. The receptors derive from a woman aged 25 to 39 in good health and CMV-seronegative. Both conserved end residues are part of each CDR3. Fields, in order: V gene, D gene, clone size, J gene, CDR3 protein, CDR3 DNA. A D gene is named only where the DNA matches it firmly. Clone size is shown for a subset of rows, as once, few, many or a class of expanded clone.

v_gene: TRBV4-2; d_gene: TRBD2; abundance: NA; j_gene: TRBJ2-1; CDR3aa: CASSQGLAALSSYNEQFF; CDR3nt: TGTGCCAGCAGCCAAGGGCTAGCGGCTCTGAGCTCCTACAATGAGCAGTTCTTC
v_gene: TRBV6-5; d_gene: NA; abundance: few; j_gene: TRBJ2-7; CDR3aa: CASSYSNRGSYEQYF; CDR3nt: TGTGCCAGCAGTTACTCGAATCGGGGATCCTACGAGCAGTACTTC
v_gene: TRBV9; d_gene: NA; abundance: NA; j_gene: TRBJ1-2; CDR3aa: CASSPGAPGDGYTF; CDR3nt: TGTGCCAGCAGCCCTGGGGCCCCCGGTGATGGCTACACCTTC
v_gene: TRBV7-9; d_gene: NA; abundance: NA; j_gene: TRBJ2-5; CDR3aa: CASSPRQAQETQYF; CDR3nt: TGTGCCAGCAGCCCCCGACAGGCGCAAGAGACCCAGTACTTC
v_gene: TRBV7-2; d_gene: NA; abundance: NA; j_gene: TRBJ1-2; CDR3aa: CASSLDQNSYGYTF; CDR3nt: TGTGCCAGCAGCTTAGATCAGAATTCCTATGGCTACACCTTC
v_gene: TRBV9; d_gene: TRBD1; abundance: NA; j_gene: TRBJ1-1; CDR3aa: CASSVVSGGAGIFF; CDR3nt: TGTGCCAGCAGCGTAGTTTCAGGGGGCGCCGGGATTTTCTTT
v_gene: TRBV13; d_gene: TRBD2; abundance: once; j_gene: TRBJ2-3; CDR3aa: CASSSRDYLRDETDTQYF; CDR3nt: TGTGCCAGCAGCTCCCGGGACTACCTTCGCGATGAAACAGATACGCAGTATTTT
v_gene: TRBV10-2; d_gene: NA; abundance: few; j_gene: TRBJ2-7; CDR3aa: CASSEFQIQGEQYF; CDR3nt: TGCGCCAGCAGTGAGTTCCAGATCCAGGGAGAGCAGTACTTC
v_gene: TRBV19; d_gene: TRBD2; abundance: NA; j_gene: TRBJ2-1; CDR3aa: CASSSGRASYNEQFF; CDR3nt: TGTGCCAGTAGTAGCGGGAGGGCCTCCTACAATGAGCAGTTCTTC
v_gene: TRBV23-1; d_gene: NA; abundance: NA; j_gene: TRBJ1-5; CDR3aa: CASSQSQGNSNQPQHF; CDR3nt: TGCGCCAGCAGTCAATCCCAGGGAAATAGCAATCAGCCCCAGCATTTT
v_gene: TRBV2; d_gene: NA; abundance: NA; j_gene: TRBJ2-7; CDR3aa: CASSSDGDEQYF; CDR3nt: TGTGCCAGCAGTTCGGACGGGGACGAGCAGTACTTC